A single sample is the source of the 13 T cell receptor beta chains below, sequenced in a study of T cells in Graves' hyperthyroidism and ophthalmopathy. Amplification targeted TCR beta CDR3 regions from RNA transcripts. When the TCR CDR3 underwent first-round RT-PCR, the HTBI primer set was used. One entry per CDR3 protein results from TCRdb running MiXCR on the multiplex PCR reads. The sample has hundreds of thousands of distinct CDR3 sequences, 17% seen once. Sequencing used blood. The source is a woman younger than 35 with Graves' ophthalmopathy.

This clonotype was detected ten times or more. The genes are TRBV28 and TRBJ1-2, with 8 bases identical to TRBD1. CDR1 is MDHEN, CDR2 SYDVKM, per germline. The CDR3 extends over 14 amino acids. The V segment lost 5 bases and the J segment 11 bases; nucleotides outside the gene matches: 13. CDR3 sequence reads: CASSAETGVEGYTF. In DNA, the CDR3 is TGTGCCAGCAGTGCCGAGACAGGGGTGGAGGGTTACACCTTC.

This clonotype was recorded many times. This chain links TRBV5-1 with TRBJ2-1; D remains ambiguous. V gave up 5 bases and J gave up 2 bases, with 17 bases separating them. The CDR3 loop spans 16 amino acids. Germline V gene lookup returns CDR1 SGHRS and CDR2 YFSETQ. CDR3 protein: CASRVRSGNTYNEQFF. The CDR3 DNA sequence: TGCGCCAGCAGGGTTAGGTCCGGAAATACCTACAATGAGCAGTTCTTC. Filled out from reference TRBV5-1 and TRBJ2-1, the complete variable domain reads KAGVTQTPRYLIKTRGQQVTLSCSPISGHRSVSWYQQTPGQGLQFLFEYFSETQRNKGNFPGRFSGRQFSNSRSEMNVSTLELGDSALYLCASRVRSGNTYNEQFFGPGTRLTVL.

This clonotype occurred many times. The chain is built from TRBV24-1 and TRBJ1-1; possibly TRBD1 for D (6 bases). Trimming took off 9 bases at V and 1 base at J, with 14 bases between the two ends. The CDR3 is 14 amino acids. Germline V gives CDR1 KGHDR, CDR2 SFDVKD. DNA of the CDR3: TGTGCCACCTCGCGAGCAGGGGCGAACACTGAAGCTTTCTTT. This sequence encodes CATSRAGANTEAFF.

The table lists this clonotype with many counts. The chain combines TRBV20-1 with TRBJ1-5; D not certain. Germline V CDR1 and CDR2: DFQATT, SNEGSKA (reference sequence). The V gene lost 0 bases and the J gene lost 4 bases, with 7 bases spanning the gap. This CDR3 region has 13 residues. CDR3 protein: CSARDKENQPQHF. CDR3 in DNA: TGCAGTGCTAGAGATAAGGAAAATCAGCCCCAGCATTTT.

The sample holds many counts of this clonotype. The chain has TRBV18 and TRBJ2-5; either TRBD1 or TRBD2 may supply D (5 bases each). The germline CDR1 and CDR2 sequences are KGHSH and LQKENI. The ends were cut back, 1 base at V and 3 bases at J, with 12 bases in the middle. The CDR3 spans 15 residues. The CDR3 here is CASSPRGTEEETQYF. The CDR3 DNA follows: TGTGCCAGCTCACCACGAGGGACCGAGGAAGAGACCCAGTACTTC.

This clonotype occurred many times. The chain recombines TRBV7-2 with TRBJ2-3; no clear D. Germline V gene lookup returns CDR1 SGHTA and CDR2 FQGNSA. The CDR3 loop spans 16 amino acids. Trimming took off 2 bases at V and 0 bases at J, with 12 bases between the two ends. The CDR3, as DNA: TGTGCCAGCAGCTTACTAGTAGCAGCTAGCACAGATACGCAGTATTTT. Protein sequence: CASSLLVAASTDTQYF. Full variable domain (missing parts from reference TRBV7-2 and TRBJ2-3): GAGVSQSPSNKVTEKGKDVELRCDPISGHTALYWYRQSLGQGLEFLIYFQGNSAPDKSGLPSDRFSAERTGGSVSTLTIQRTQQEDSAVYLCASSLLVAASTDTQYFGPGTRLTVL.

The rearrangement links TRBV11-2 to TRBJ2-1, with D possibly being TRBD1 or TRBD2 (5 bases each). The germline V and J ends were trimmed by 1 base and 4 bases, with 11 bases remaining between them. Germline loops: CDR1 SGHAT, CDR2 FQNNGV. This CDR3 contains 15 residues. Here the CDR3 reads CASSLAGTAYNEQFF. CDR3 bases: TGTGCCAGCAGCTTAGCTGGGACGGCTTACAATGAGCAGTTCTTC.

This clonotype was counted at least ten times. The CDR3 DNA follows: TGTGCCAGCAGCACCTCGGACAGGCCTTCTAACTATGGCTACACCTTC. The encoded protein is CASSTSDRPSNYGYTF. The J gene is TRBJ1-2, the V gene TRBV7-9; TRBD1 matches 7 bases. Germline lookup yields CDR1 SEHNR and CDR2 FQNEAQ (reference sequence). V lost 5 bases, J lost 0 bases, and 9 bases stayed unmatched. CDR3 length: 16 amino acids.

This clonotype was found many times. The gene calls are TRBV2 and TRBJ1-1; no firm D call. Trimming left V 4 bases short and J 1 base short, with 7 bases between. The CDR3 consists of 13 residues. Germline CDR1 and CDR2: SNHLY and FYNNEI. CDR3 DNA: TGTGCCAGCAGTGTGACACAGAACACTGAAGCTTTCTTT. Translating it yields CASSVTQNTEAFF.

This clonotype was detected ten times or more. The rearrangement uses TRBV30 and TRBJ2-2; 8 bases are a match to TRBD2. The V gene's germline CDR1 is GTSNPN and CDR2 SVGIG (reference sequence). V lost 7 bases, J lost 6 bases, and 10 bases stayed unmatched. The CDR3 is made up of 14 amino acids. The chain's CDR3 is CASTTSVRAGELFF. For the CDR3, the DNA is TGTGCCTCCACGACTAGCGTCCGGGCCGGGGAGCTGTTTTTT.

This clonotype was counted ten times or more. The rearrangement links TRBV20-1 to TRBJ1-6; 7 nucleotides agree with TRBD1. V gave up 5 bases and J gave up 0 bases; unmatched junction bases: 7. The CDR3 covers 16 residues. Germline values: CDR1 DFQATT, CDR2 SNEGSKA (reference sequence). The DNA for the CDR3 is TGCAGTGCTTTAGACAGGGTGAGCTCCTATAATTCACCCCTCCACTTT. Translated, it gives CSALDRVSSYNSPLHF.

The genes are TRBV5-1 and TRBJ1-2; the D is unclear. Trimming took 2 bases from V and 0 from J, leaving 8 bases between them. Germline lookup yields CDR1 SGHRS and CDR2 YFSETQ. The CDR3 covers 14 residues. CDR3 amino acids: CASSFGVANYGYTF. CDR3 bases: TGCGCCAGCAGCTTCGGGGTAGCTAACTATGGCTACACCTTC. The full variable domain, its missing parts supplied by reference TRBV5-1 and TRBJ1-2, is KAGVTQTPRYLIKTRGQQVTLSCSPISGHRSVSWYQQTPGQGLQFLFEYFSETQRNKGNFPGRFSGRQFSNSRSEMNVSTLELGDSALYLCASSFGVANYGYTFGSGTRLTVV.

This clonotype was found a few times. Written as DNA, the CDR3 is TGTGCCAGCAGCGTCGGCTCGGTCAGCACAGATACGCAGTATTTT. Protein sequence: CASSVGSVSTDTQYF. This chain connects TRBV28 to TRBJ2-3, with no clear D. The ends were cut back, 6 bases at V and 0 bases at J, with 13 bases in the middle. This CDR3 region has 15 residues. Germline assignment: CDR1 MDHEN and CDR2 SYDVKM.